A selection of T cell receptor beta chains follows, all from one sample in a study of PD-1 blockade in mismatch repair-deficient tumors. Clones were read by immunoSEQ multiplex PCR, and TCRdb kept only the in-frame ones, dropping some. The sample yields some 10,000 clones, over 80% seen once. No antigen has been identified for these receptors. Here the sequenced sample was cells cultured in vitro, taken from a patient treated with pembrolizumab. These receptors were collected from an adult with mismatch repair-deficient cancer. CDR3s include the opening cysteine and the closing phenylalanine or tryptophan. Fields, in order: CDR3 DNA, CDR3 protein, J gene, V gene, CDR3 length, clone size, D gene. The D gene is left open where the match is weak. Some rows mark clone size as missing; the rest say once, few, many or name a class of expanded clone.

CDR3 DNA: TGTGCCAGCAGTTCATACAGGGGTCTTTACACTGAAGCTTTCTTT; CDR3 protein: CASSSYRGLYTEAFF; J gene: TRBJ1-1; V gene: TRBV2; CDR3 length: 15; clone size: few; D gene: TRBD1
CDR3 DNA: TGCGCCAGCAGCTCGGACCCCCGGGACAGGGATTTCACTAAAGCTTTCTTT; CDR3 protein: CASSSDPRDRDFTKAFF; J gene: TRBJ1-1; V gene: TRBV5-1; CDR3 length: 17; clone size: -; D gene: TRBD1
CDR3 DNA: TGCGCCAGCACAGGGGGACTGGGGACCGGGGAGCTGTTTTTT; CDR3 protein: CASTGGLGTGELFF; J gene: TRBJ2-2; V gene: TRBV10-2; CDR3 length: 14; clone size: -; D gene: -
CDR3 DNA: TGTGCCAGCAGTTTATTAGGACACTCAGAACAGCCCCAGCATTTT; CDR3 protein: CASSLLGHSEQPQHF; J gene: TRBJ1-5; V gene: TRBV27; CDR3 length: 15; clone size: -; D gene: -
CDR3 DNA: TGTGCCAGCAGCCCGGCCGGGACTAGCGGGAGAAATACCTACAATGAGCAGTTCTTC; CDR3 protein: CASSPAGTSGRNTYNEQFF; J gene: TRBJ2-1; V gene: TRBV7-3; CDR3 length: 19; clone size: -; D gene: TRBD2
CDR3 DNA: TGTGCCAGCAGCGACCGCCGGGCCCCAGAGGATATGAACACTGAAGCTTTCTTT; CDR3 protein: CASSDRRAPEDMNTEAFF; J gene: TRBJ1-1; V gene: TRBV7-2; CDR3 length: 18; clone size: few; D gene: -
CDR3 DNA: TGTGCCAGCAGTTACGCGAGGGACTCTGGGGCCAACGTCCTGACTTTC; CDR3 protein: CASSYARDSGANVLTF; J gene: TRBJ2-6; V gene: TRBV6-5; CDR3 length: 16; clone size: -; D gene: -
CDR3 DNA: TGTGCCAGCAGCCAAACTATCCAGGGAGGCTACACCTTC; CDR3 protein: CASSQTIQGGYTF; J gene: TRBJ1-2; V gene: TRBV6-6; CDR3 length: 13; clone size: -; D gene: -
CDR3 DNA: TGTGCCTGGGACAATGGGGAAAAACTGTTTTTT; CDR3 protein: CAWDNGEKLFF; J gene: TRBJ1-4; V gene: TRBV30; CDR3 length: 11; clone size: -; D gene: -
CDR3 DNA: TGTGCCAGCTCCGGGACAGGGTTGAACACTGAAGCTTTCTTT; CDR3 protein: CASSGTGLNTEAFF; J gene: TRBJ1-1; V gene: TRBV18; CDR3 length: 14; clone size: -; D gene: TRBD1
CDR3 DNA: TGCAGCGCCACAAAGAGCGAATCGTATGGCTACACCTTC; CDR3 protein: CSATKSESYGYTF; J gene: TRBJ1-2; V gene: TRBV29-1; CDR3 length: 13; clone size: once; D gene: -
CDR3 DNA: TGTGCCAGCAGTCCCCGGTTGGGTAGCGGGAGAGACACAGATACGCAGTATTTT; CDR3 protein: CASSPRLGSGRDTDTQYF; J gene: TRBJ2-3; V gene: TRBV28; CDR3 length: 18; clone size: -; D gene: TRBD2
CDR3 DNA: TGTGCCAGCAGCTTACTCACTTACAATGAGCAGTTCTTC; CDR3 protein: CASSLLTYNEQFF; J gene: TRBJ2-1; V gene: TRBV7-8; CDR3 length: 13; clone size: -; D gene: -
CDR3 DNA: TGTGCCAGCAACTCTGTATGGGGTGAAAAACTGTTTTTT; CDR3 protein: CASNSVWGEKLFF; J gene: TRBJ1-4; V gene: TRBV6-1; CDR3 length: 13; clone size: -; D gene: -
CDR3 DNA: TGTGCCAGCAGACCCGGAAGGAAGAATAGCAATCAGCCCCAGCATTTT; CDR3 protein: CASRPGRKNSNQPQHF; J gene: TRBJ1-5; V gene: TRBV28; CDR3 length: 16; clone size: once; D gene: -
CDR3 DNA: TGTGCCAGCAGTCCCAACCGGGACAATGAGCAGTTCTTC; CDR3 protein: CASSPNRDNEQFF; J gene: TRBJ2-1; V gene: TRBV11-2; CDR3 length: 13; clone size: -; D gene: -
CDR3 DNA: TGCGCCAGCAGCCCATGGGGACAGAACACCGGGGAGCTGTTTTTT; CDR3 protein: CASSPWGQNTGELFF; J gene: TRBJ2-2; V gene: TRBV5-1; CDR3 length: 15; clone size: -; D gene: -
CDR3 DNA: TGTGCCTGGATCAACTGGGGAAACACCATATATTTT; CDR3 protein: CAWINWGNTIYF; J gene: TRBJ1-3; V gene: TRBV30; CDR3 length: 12; clone size: once; D gene: -
CDR3 DNA: TGTGCCAGCAGCTTCACTAGCGGGAGGGCCGCGCAGTATTTT; CDR3 protein: CASSFTSGRAAQYF; J gene: TRBJ2-3; V gene: TRBV11-2; CDR3 length: 14; clone size: -; D gene: TRBD2
CDR3 DNA: TGTGCCAGCAGCCAAGCCTTAGCGGGAGGGCACAATGAGCAGTTCTTC; CDR3 protein: CASSQALAGGHNEQFF; J gene: TRBJ2-1; V gene: TRBV4-2; CDR3 length: 16; clone size: -; D gene: TRBD2
CDR3 DNA: TGTGCCAGCAGCTTAGCGTTGTCCGAAGGGGAGCTGTTTTTT; CDR3 protein: CASSLALSEGELFF; J gene: TRBJ2-2; V gene: TRBV7-2; CDR3 length: 14; clone size: -; D gene: -
CDR3 DNA: TGTGCCAGCAGCTTAGGTTCAGGAAACTACGAGCAGTACTTC; CDR3 protein: CASSLGSGNYEQYF; J gene: TRBJ2-7; V gene: TRBV7-6; CDR3 length: 14; clone size: -; D gene: -
CDR3 DNA: TGTGCCAGCAGCTTAGATTCCGGAGAGGACCCTTACGAGCAGTACTTC; CDR3 protein: CASSLDSGEDPYEQYF; J gene: TRBJ2-7; V gene: TRBV11-2; CDR3 length: 16; clone size: -; D gene: -
CDR3 DNA: TGTGCCAGCAGCCGGGGACTAGCGGGAGGGGAAGAGACCCAGTACTTC; CDR3 protein: CASSRGLAGGEETQYF; J gene: TRBJ2-5; V gene: TRBV2; CDR3 length: 16; clone size: -; D gene: TRBD2
CDR3 DNA: TGTGCCAGCAGCTTAAGGTCGCTTAGCACCTTC; CDR3 protein: CASSLRSLSTF; J gene: TRBJ1-2; V gene: TRBV7-9; CDR3 length: 11; clone size: -; D gene: -
CDR3 DNA: TGTGCCAGCAGCGTAGACCTCAGGACTAGCGGGAGTCTTGCCGGGGAGCTGTTTTTT; CDR3 protein: CASSVDLRTSGSLAGELFF; J gene: TRBJ2-2; V gene: TRBV9; CDR3 length: 19; clone size: -; D gene: TRBD2
CDR3 DNA: TGTGCCAGCAGCTTGGACAGGGGCACTGAAGCTTTCTTT; CDR3 protein: CASSLDRGTEAFF; J gene: TRBJ1-1; V gene: TRBV7-9; CDR3 length: 13; clone size: -; D gene: TRBD1
CDR3 DNA: TGTGCCAGCAGCGTCGGGACTAGCGGGAAATACGAGCAGTACTTC; CDR3 protein: CASSVGTSGKYEQYF; J gene: TRBJ2-7; V gene: TRBV9; CDR3 length: 15; clone size: -; D gene: TRBD2
CDR3 DNA: TGCGCCAGCAGCCAAGATCGGGACTTCTCCTACGAGCAGTACTTC; CDR3 protein: CASSQDRDFSYEQYF; J gene: TRBJ2-7; V gene: TRBV4-1; CDR3 length: 15; clone size: -; D gene: -
CDR3 DNA: TGTGCCAGCAGCTTAGTAAGGATCACAGATACGCAGTATTTT; CDR3 protein: CASSLVRITDTQYF; J gene: TRBJ2-3; V gene: TRBV7-3; CDR3 length: 14; clone size: -; D gene: -
CDR3 DNA: TGTGCCACATCCCCTGGTAGGAGCGGGAGGGAATTCACAGATACGCAGTATTTT; CDR3 protein: CATSPGRSGREFTDTQYF; J gene: TRBJ2-3; V gene: TRBV2; CDR3 length: 18; clone size: -; D gene: TRBD2
CDR3 DNA: TGTGCCTGGAGTTCGGGGGAGGGTCAGCCCCAGCATTTT; CDR3 protein: CAWSSGEGQPQHF; J gene: TRBJ1-5; V gene: TRBV30; CDR3 length: 13; clone size: -; D gene: -
CDR3 DNA: TGTGTTTGGCAGCTTAATGAAAAACTGTTTTTT; CDR3 protein: CVWQLNEKLFF; J gene: TRBJ1-4; V gene: TRBV19; CDR3 length: 11; clone size: -; D gene: -
CDR3 DNA: TGTGCCAGCAGTGACTCGGGGACTAGGCCAGATACGCAGTATTTT; CDR3 protein: CASSDSGTRPDTQYF; J gene: TRBJ2-3; V gene: TRBV6-4; CDR3 length: 15; clone size: -; D gene: TRBD2
CDR3 DNA: TGTGCCAGCAGTTCAGGGACCCCCTACGAGCAGTACTTC; CDR3 protein: CASSSGTPYEQYF; J gene: TRBJ2-7; V gene: TRBV27; CDR3 length: 13; clone size: -; D gene: -
CDR3 DNA: TGCAGCGTTGAAGATCTTCAGGAGGGCAGGATGGAGACCCAGTACTTC; CDR3 protein: CSVEDLQEGRMETQYF; J gene: TRBJ2-5; V gene: TRBV29-1; CDR3 length: 16; clone size: -; D gene: -
CDR3 DNA: TGTGCCAGCAGCTTCAGGGGATCCGGGGCCAACGTCCTGACTTTC; CDR3 protein: CASSFRGSGANVLTF; J gene: TRBJ2-6; V gene: TRBV13; CDR3 length: 15; clone size: -; D gene: -
CDR3 DNA: TGTGCCAGCAGTTTAGTCGGCGGAGATGAGCAGTTCTTC; CDR3 protein: CASSLVGGDEQFF; J gene: TRBJ2-1; V gene: TRBV28; CDR3 length: 13; clone size: -; D gene: -
CDR3 DNA: TGTGCCAGCTCATTCGGACCAGGAGAGCAGTACTTC; CDR3 protein: CASSFGPGEQYF; J gene: TRBJ2-7; V gene: TRBV18; CDR3 length: 12; clone size: -; D gene: -
CDR3 DNA: TGTGCCAGTAGTATAAGGGTCGGGACAGACTTACCTGAAAAACTGTTTTTT; CDR3 protein: CASSIRVGTDLPEKLFF; J gene: TRBJ1-4; V gene: TRBV19; CDR3 length: 17; clone size: -; D gene: TRBD1
CDR3 DNA: TGTGCCAGCAGCCTGAGGACAGTCGGGTTTAATGAAAAACTGTTTTTT; CDR3 protein: CASSLRTVGFNEKLFF; J gene: TRBJ1-4; V gene: TRBV28; CDR3 length: 16; clone size: -; D gene: -
CDR3 DNA: TGTGCCAGCAACACGCCGGAAGCGGGGGGTTACAATGAGCAGTTCTTC; CDR3 protein: CASNTPEAGGYNEQFF; J gene: TRBJ2-1; V gene: TRBV9; CDR3 length: 16; clone size: -; D gene: TRBD2
CDR3 DNA: TGTGCCAGCAGTGAACTACCCTACAATGAGCAGTTCTTC; CDR3 protein: CASSELPYNEQFF; J gene: TRBJ2-1; V gene: TRBV6-4; CDR3 length: 13; clone size: -; D gene: -
CDR3 DNA: TGCGCCAGCAGCTTGGGAGACAGCCAAGAGACCCAGTACTTC; CDR3 protein: CASSLGDSQETQYF; J gene: TRBJ2-5; V gene: TRBV5-1; CDR3 length: 14; clone size: -; D gene: -
CDR3 DNA: TGTGCCAGCGAAGGGGGCAGGGACAATCAGCCCCAGCATTTT; CDR3 protein: CASEGGRDNQPQHF; J gene: TRBJ1-5; V gene: TRBV7-9; CDR3 length: 14; clone size: -; D gene: TRBD1
CDR3 DNA: TGTGCCACCAGCAGAGATCTGGGCAATCAGCCCCAGCATTTT; CDR3 protein: CATSRDLGNQPQHF; J gene: TRBJ1-5; V gene: TRBV15; CDR3 length: 14; clone size: -; D gene: -
CDR3 DNA: TGTGCCAGCAGCGCCTCGGGACAGACATATTCACCCCTCCACTTT; CDR3 protein: CASSASGQTYSPLHF; J gene: TRBJ1-6; V gene: TRBV9; CDR3 length: 15; clone size: once; D gene: TRBD1
CDR3 DNA: TGTGCCAGCAGTAAGGACTGGAACACTGAAGCTTTCTTT; CDR3 protein: CASSKDWNTEAFF; J gene: TRBJ1-1; V gene: TRBV5-8; CDR3 length: 13; clone size: -; D gene: -
CDR3 DNA: TGCAGCTCATCCGGGACAGGAGGGGAAAAACTGTTTTTT; CDR3 protein: CSSSGTGGEKLFF; J gene: TRBJ1-4; V gene: TRBV29-1; CDR3 length: 13; clone size: -; D gene: TRBD1
CDR3 DNA: TGTGCCAGCTCGCCGGGGCGGTACGAGCAGTACTTC; CDR3 protein: CASSPGRYEQYF; J gene: TRBJ2-7; V gene: TRBV27; CDR3 length: 12; clone size: -; D gene: -
CDR3 DNA: TGTGCCAGCAGTTTATACCGGGGGAGCTCTGGGGCCAACGTCCTGACTTTC; CDR3 protein: CASSLYRGSSGANVLTF; J gene: TRBJ2-6; V gene: TRBV28; CDR3 length: 17; clone size: -; D gene: -
CDR3 DNA: TGCAGTGCTAGAGATGACTTAGAGCAGTACTTC; CDR3 protein: CSARDDLEQYF; J gene: TRBJ2-7; V gene: TRBV20-1; CDR3 length: 11; clone size: once; D gene: -
CDR3 DNA: TGTGCCATCAAGGCTAGCGGGATCTCTAATGAGCAGTTCTTC; CDR3 protein: CAIKASGISNEQFF; J gene: TRBJ2-1; V gene: TRBV10-3; CDR3 length: 14; clone size: -; D gene: TRBD2
CDR3 DNA: TGTGCCAGCAGCTTAGGGCCGGCAGGGACCTATGGCTACACCTTC; CDR3 protein: CASSLGPAGTYGYTF; J gene: TRBJ1-2; V gene: TRBV7-8; CDR3 length: 15; clone size: once; D gene: -
CDR3 DNA: TGTGCCAGCAGCCCGCGGACTAGCGGGAGGCTCCCCAATGAGCAGTTCTTC; CDR3 protein: CASSPRTSGRLPNEQFF; J gene: TRBJ2-1; V gene: TRBV14; CDR3 length: 17; clone size: few; D gene: TRBD2
CDR3 DNA: TGTGCCAGCAGTTCCCTGCCGGGGGACATCTTCCTTCTCTCCAAAAACATTCAGTACTTC; CDR3 protein: CASSSLPGDIFLLSKNIQYF; J gene: TRBJ2-4; V gene: TRBV28; CDR3 length: 20; clone size: -; D gene: -
CDR3 DNA: TGTGCCAGCAAACGGCCAGCCTACGAGCAGTACTTC; CDR3 protein: CASKRPAYEQYF; J gene: TRBJ2-7; V gene: TRBV6-8; CDR3 length: 12; clone size: once; D gene: -